What follows are 17 T cell receptor beta chains derived from one specimen sequenced in a study of T cells after yellow fever vaccination. In TCRdb, the 5' RACE reads were re-called with MiXCR into one record per CDR3 protein. The repertoire includes 450,000 to 550,000 distinct CDR3 sequences, 15% to 20% of them detected once, and around 15% sits in the top ten. Here the sequenced sample was PBMCs, taken 15 days after the yellow fever booster vaccination. These receptors all stem from a man aged 25-45 years who received the YFV17D yellow fever vaccine.

The genes are TRBV29-1 and TRBJ2-7; 13 nucleotides match TRBD2. The V gene's germline CDR1 is SQVTM and CDR2 ANQGSEA. V gave up 4 bases and J gave up 4 bases; unmatched junction bases: 4. The CDR3 consists of 14 residues. The CDR3 here is CSVAGLAGAYEQYF. Here the CDR3 DNA reads TGCAGCGTTGCCGGACTAGCGGGAGCTTACGAGCAGTACTTC.

This clonotype was recorded at least ten times. The chain has TRBV11-2 and TRBJ2-2, with 10 nucleotides matching TRBD2. This CDR3 has 16 residues. V trimming: 5 bases; J trimming: 6 bases; junction bases outside the gene matches: 9. Germline-derived CDR1 and CDR2 are SGHAT and FQNNGV. CDR3 coding DNA: TGTGCCAGCAGCACCTCTAGCGGGAGAGGTTCCGGGGAGCTGTTTTTT. Translation: CASSTSSGRGSGELFF.

This clonotype was found many times. The junction departs from the called germline gene at one end, perhaps through a read error. This sequence joins TRBV7-9 and TRBJ2-5; 8 bases map to TRBD2. The CDR3 is 14 residues long. CDR1 and CDR2 (germline): SEHNR, FQNEAQ (reference sequence). The CDR3, as DNA: TGTGCCAGCAGTTTAGCGGGGATCCAAGAGACCCAGTACTTC. This sequence encodes CASSLAGIQETQYF.

The chain has TRBV20-1 and TRBJ2-5; no clear D gene. V gave up 3 bases and J gave up 7 bases, with 15 bases separating them. This CDR3 region has 13 residues. Germline CDR1 DFQATT, CDR2 SNEGSKA (reference sequence). The CDR3 region is CSASGRGYGTQYF. In nucleotides, the CDR3 is TGCAGTGCTAGCGGGCGTGGGTACGGGACCCAGTACTTC.

The J gene is TRBJ2-1, the V gene TRBV6-5, with TRBD1 identical over 8 bases. CDR3 size: 15 residues. Germline CDR1 and CDR2: MNHEY and SVGAGI. The V and J ends lost 3 bases and 4 bases, in that order; junction bases with no gene match: 5. The DNA of the CDR3 is TGTGCCAGCAGTTATCAGGGGGCCCCATACAATGAGCAGTTCTTC. Amino acids: CASSYQGAPYNEQFF.

The table lists this clonotype with a few counts. J is TRBJ2-7 and V is TRBV7-2; 7 bases match TRBD2. This CDR3 contains 14 residues. Germline CDR1 and CDR2: SGHTA and FQGNSA. V lost 3 bases, J lost 5 bases, and 7 bases stayed unmatched. The CDR3 loop is CASSLGGGSNEQYF. The CDR3, as DNA: TGTGCCAGCAGCTTGGGGGGAGGGTCTAACGAGCAGTACTTC.

Written as DNA, the CDR3 is TGTGCCAGCAGCTTGGGGACCCAAAGTGGGTACTACTATGGCTACACCTTC. Residues: CASSLGTQSGYYYGYTF. The rearrangement uses TRBV5-6 and TRBJ1-2; D is unclear. CDR1 SGHDT and CDR2 YYEEEE come from the germline V gene. The CDR3 extends over 17 amino acids. V was cut by 0 bases and J by 3 bases, with 18 bases left in between.

The CDR3 region has the DNA TGTGCCAGCAGCGTCTACAGGGGTACTAATGAAAAACTGTTTTTT. Translation: CASSVYRGTNEKLFF. V usage is TRBV11-2 and J usage is TRBJ1-4; 7 bases agree with TRBD1. The CDR3 contains 15 residues. The junction had 5 bases not matched to a gene; V was cut back by 5 bases and J by 2 bases. Germline loops: CDR1 SGHAT, CDR2 FQNNGV.

The rearrangement joins TRBV7-7 to TRBJ1-5; D is unresolved. Germline CDR1 SSHAT, CDR2 FNYEAQ (reference sequence). CDR3 length: 11 amino acids. CDR3 loop: CASPCPQPQHF. CDR3 DNA sequence: TGTGCTAGCCCCTGTCCCCAGCCCCAGCATTTT.

This chain joins TRBV7-2 and TRBJ2-7; D is unclear. Germline CDR1 and CDR2: SGHTA and FQGNSA. Between the trimmed V and J ends, which lost 2 bases and 6 bases, there was a span of 5 bases. This CDR3 region has 11 residues. CDR3 sequence (DNA): TGTGCCAGCAGCTTAACTGCCGAGCAGTACTTC. Protein: CASSLTAEQYF.

This clonotype was seen a few times. The chain uses TRBV4-3 and TRBJ1-4; the D gene is possibly TRBD1 (5 bases). There are 13 residues in the CDR3. V was cut by 5 bases and J by 5 bases, with 9 bases left in between. In germline, CDR1 is LGHNA, CDR2 YSLEER. The CDR3 region is CASSSGLNEKLFF. The CDR3 bases are TGCGCCAGCAGCTCAGGGCTCAATGAAAAACTGTTTTTT.

In this sample, this clonotype turned up a few times. V gene TRBV25-1 combines with J gene TRBJ2-7; possible D gene TRBD2, 7 bases. The length of the CDR3 is 17 residues. Trimming removed 1 base from V and 6 bases from J, with 22 bases in between. Germline-derived CDR1 and CDR2 are MGHDK and SYGVNS. The CDR3 bases are TGTGCCAGCAGTGAATTCTACGTGGGGGGGCAATTGGGCGAGCAGTACTTC. Residues: CASSEFYVGGQLGEQYF.

This clonotype turned up a few times. The V call is TRBV10-2, the J call TRBJ2-5; tentatively, D is TRBD1 (5 bases). Per germline, CDR1 WSHSY and CDR2 SAAADI. The CDR3 has 14 residues. Trimming pared 2 bases from V and 6 bases from J, leaving 13 bases between. CDR3 sequence: CASSEGQNPQTQYF. The CDR3, as DNA: TGCGCCAGCAGTGAGGGACAAAATCCGCAGACCCAGTACTTC.

The V and J genes are TRBV5-6 and TRBJ2-3, with 8 bases that match TRBD2. CDR1 is SGHDT, CDR2 YYEEEE, per germline. This CDR3 spans 15 amino acids. Trimming at V came to 4 bases and at J to 6 bases, leaving 10 bases not matched to a gene. The CDR3 sequence is CASSTPGLVDDTQYF. The DNA for the CDR3 is TGTGCCAGCAGCACTCCGGGACTAGTGGATGATACGCAGTATTTT.

There are a few counts of this clonotype. This sequence joins TRBV20-1 and TRBJ2-7; either TRBD1 or TRBD2 may fit D (5 bases each). Trimming took off 4 bases at V and 1 base at J, with 17 bases between the two ends. Germline assignment: CDR1 DFQATT and CDR2 SNEGSKA (reference sequence). The CDR3 length is 15 residues. CDR3 protein: CSANQLGLASYEQYF. CDR3 DNA sequence: TGCAGTGCTAACCAGTTGGGGCTAGCATCCTACGAGCAGTACTTC.

This clonotype was found a few times. The chain uses TRBV27 and TRBJ2-7, with TRBD1 identical over 9 bases. Germline CDR1 MNHEY, CDR2 SMNVEV (reference sequence). The CDR3 is 16 amino acids. V was pared by 6 bases and J by 4 bases, with 13 bases of the junction left unmatched. The DNA of the CDR3 is TGTGCCAGCAGGCGGGGGACCGGGACAGGGCTGTACGAGCAGTACTTC. Protein: CASRRGTGTGLYEQYF.

In its sample, this clonotype was seen a few times. The rearrangement joins TRBV15 to TRBJ2-1; TRBD2 aligns across 12 bases. CDR1 is LNHNV and CDR2 is YYDKDF in the germline V gene (reference sequence). J lost 6 bases, V lost 1 base, and 4 bases had no gene match. This CDR3 spans 16 amino acids. The CDR3 is CATSRVPSGRGNEQFF. CDR3 coding DNA: TGTGCCACCAGCAGAGTCCCTAGCGGGAGGGGCAATGAGCAGTTCTTC.